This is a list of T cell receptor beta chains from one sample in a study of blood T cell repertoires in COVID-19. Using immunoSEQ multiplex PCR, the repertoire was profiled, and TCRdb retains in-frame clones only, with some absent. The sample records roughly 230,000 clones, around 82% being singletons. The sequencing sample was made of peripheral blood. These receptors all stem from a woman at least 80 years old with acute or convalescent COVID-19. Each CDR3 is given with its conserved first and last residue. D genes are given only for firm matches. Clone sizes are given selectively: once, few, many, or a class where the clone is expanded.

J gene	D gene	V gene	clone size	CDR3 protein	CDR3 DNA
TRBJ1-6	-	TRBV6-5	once	CAASLHPNNSPLHF	TGTGCCGCCTCCTTACACCCAAATAATTCACCCCTCCACTTT
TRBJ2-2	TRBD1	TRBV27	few	CASSLETTGGYTGELFF	TGTGCCAGCAGTTTAGAAACGACAGGGGGCTACACCGGGGAGCTGTTTTTT
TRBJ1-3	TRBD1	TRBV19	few	CASSQGAAGNTIYF	TGTGCCAGTAGCCAGGGGGCGGCCGGAAACACCATATATTTT
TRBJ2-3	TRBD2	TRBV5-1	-	CASSPGGALSTDTQYF	TGCGCCAGCAGCCCCGGGGGGGCTCTAAGCACAGATACGCAGTATTTT
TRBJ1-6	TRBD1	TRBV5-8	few	CASSLAFGTENSPLHF	TGTGCCAGCAGCTTGGCCTTTGGGACAGAAAATTCACCCCTCCACTTT
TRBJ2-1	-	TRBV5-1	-	CASSITTGNNEQFF	TGCGCCAGCAGCATAACCACAGGGAACAATGAGCAGTTCTTC
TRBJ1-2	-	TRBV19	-	CASTPGTFGGGYTF	TGTGCCAGTACCCCCGGGACTTTCGGTGGGGGCTACACCTTC
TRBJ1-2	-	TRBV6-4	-	CASSDSMWRGGYTF	TGTGCCAGCAGTGACAGTATGTGGCGGGGTGGCTACACCTTC
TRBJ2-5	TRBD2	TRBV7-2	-	CASSSGLAGGGETQYF	TGTGCCAGCAGCTCGGGACTAGCGGGGGGAGGGGAGACCCAGTACTTC
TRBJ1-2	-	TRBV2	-	CASSTLRGSGGYTF	TGTGCCAGCAGTACCTTAAGGGGGTCGGGTGGCTACACCTTC
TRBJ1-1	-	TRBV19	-	CASSIAGEAFF	TGTGCCAGTAGTATCGCAGGTGAAGCTTTCTTT
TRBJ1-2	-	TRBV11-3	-	CASSSGANYGYTF	TGTGCCAGCAGCTCAGGGGCTAACTATGGCTACACCTTC
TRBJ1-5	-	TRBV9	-	CASSQGQINQPQHF	TGTGCCAGCAGCCAAGGACAGATCAATCAGCCCCAGCATTTT
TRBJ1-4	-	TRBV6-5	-	CASRAQGSLPEKLFF	TGTGCCAGCAGAGCCCAGGGGTCACTACCCGAAAAACTGTTTTTT
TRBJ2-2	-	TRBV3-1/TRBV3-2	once	CASSPGLVNTGELFF	TGTGCCAGCAGCCCGGGACTCGTTAACACCGGGGAGCTGTTTTTT
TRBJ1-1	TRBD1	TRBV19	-	CASTLGQGNTEAFF	TGTGCCAGTACCCTAGGACAGGGTAACACTGAAGCTTTCTTT
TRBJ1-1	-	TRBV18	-	CASSPRSRDSNTEAFF	TGTGCCAGCTCACCACGGAGCAGAGACTCAAACACTGAAGCTTTCTTT
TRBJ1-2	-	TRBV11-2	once	CASSLLESRYTF	TGTGCCAGCAGCTTACTCGAGTCCAGGTACACCTTC
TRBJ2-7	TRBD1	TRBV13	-	CASSLGGTGYMYEQYF	TGTGCCAGCAGCTTAGGCGGGACAGGGTATATGTACGAGCAGTACTTC
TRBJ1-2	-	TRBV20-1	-	CSARQGGYTF	TGCAGTGCTAGACAGGGGGGCTACACCTTC
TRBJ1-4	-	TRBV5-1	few	CASRLDWSNEKLFF	TGCGCCAGCAGGTTGGACTGGAGTAATGAAAAACTGTTTTTT
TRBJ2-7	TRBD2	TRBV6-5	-	CASTPGLASYEQYF	TGTGCCAGCACCCCGGGACTAGCGTCCTACGAGCAGTACTTC
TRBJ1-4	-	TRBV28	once	CASSLATPRGEKLFF	TGTGCCAGCAGTTTAGCCACCCCGCGAGGGGAAAAACTGTTTTTT
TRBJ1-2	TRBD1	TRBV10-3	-	CAIARQGATDGYTF	TGTGCCATCGCCAGACAGGGTGCAACGGATGGCTACACCTTC
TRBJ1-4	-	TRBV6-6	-	CASSLGDGVPNEKLFF	TGTGCCAGCAGTTTAGGGGATGGGGTACCTAATGAAAAACTGTTTTTT
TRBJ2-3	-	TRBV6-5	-	CASSYSVQGSDTQYF	TGTGCCAGCAGTTACTCAGTACAGGGCTCAGATACGCAGTATTTT
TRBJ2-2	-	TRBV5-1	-	CASSPSLSGNTGELFF	TGCGCCAGCAGCCCTAGCCTAAGCGGGAACACCGGGGAGCTGTTTTTT
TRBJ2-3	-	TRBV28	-	CASQQGDTQYF	TGTGCCAGCCAACAGGGAGATACGCAGTATTTT
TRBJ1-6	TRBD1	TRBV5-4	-	CASSVWTGYNSPLHF	TGTGCCAGCAGCGTATGGACAGGGTATAATTCACCCCTCCACTTT
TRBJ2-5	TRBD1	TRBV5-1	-	CASSSGQGVQETQYF	TGCGCCAGCAGCTCCGGACAGGGAGTACAAGAGACCCAGTACTTC
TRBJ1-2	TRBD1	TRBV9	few	CASTLTGDYGYTF	TGTGCCAGCACTCTTACAGGGGACTATGGCTACACCTTC
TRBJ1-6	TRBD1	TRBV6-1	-	CASSEMAGGIGNSPLHF	TGTGCCAGCAGTGAAATGGCAGGGGGTATAGGTAATTCACCCCTCCACTTT
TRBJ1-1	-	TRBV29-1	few	CSVEAWSAEAFF	TGCAGCGTTGAGGCGTGGAGCGCTGAAGCTTTCTTT
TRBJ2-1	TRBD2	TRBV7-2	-	CASSLGSSGGLITFF	TGTGCCAGCAGCTTAGGATCTAGCGGGGGCCTTATAACATTCTTC
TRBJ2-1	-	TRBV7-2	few	CASSLVRGGNEQFF	TGTGCCAGCAGCTTAGTAAGAGGGGGCAATGAGCAGTTCTTC
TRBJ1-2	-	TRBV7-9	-	CASSRRGNNYGYTF	TGTGCCAGCAGCCGCCGCGGGAACAACTATGGCTACACCTTC
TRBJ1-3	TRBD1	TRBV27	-	CASRSTGAGNTIYF	TGTGCCAGCAGAAGTACAGGGGCTGGAAACACCATATATTTT
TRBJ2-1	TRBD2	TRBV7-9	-	CASSLGLAGHNEQFF	TGTGCCAGCAGTCTGGGACTAGCGGGGCACAATGAGCAGTTCTTC
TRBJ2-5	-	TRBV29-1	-	CSVALGRRETQYF	TGCAGCGTTGCCCTGGGGCGACGGGAGACCCAGTACTTC
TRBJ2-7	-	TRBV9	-	CASSGGDRYNEQYF	TGTGCCAGCAGCGGAGGAGACAGGTACAACGAGCAGTACTTC
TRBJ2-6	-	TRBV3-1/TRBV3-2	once	CASSLTGSSGANVLTF	TGTGCCAGCAGCCTCACAGGTTCCTCTGGGGCCAACGTCCTGACTTTC
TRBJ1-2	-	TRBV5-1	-	CASSLQGLGYGYTF	TGCGCCAGCAGCTTACAGGGCCTGGGTTATGGCTACACCTTC
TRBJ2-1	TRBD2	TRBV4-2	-	CASSQEATSGGYNEQFF	TGTGCCAGCAGCCAAGAAGCGACTAGCGGGGGGTACAATGAGCAGTTCTTC
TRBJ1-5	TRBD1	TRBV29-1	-	CSVQDRGGNQPQHF	TGCAGCGTTCAGGACAGGGGTGGCAATCAGCCCCAGCATTTT
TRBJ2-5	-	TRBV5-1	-	CASRMGGLFEETQYF	TGCGCCAGCAGAATGGGGGGGCTGTTTGAAGAGACCCAGTACTTC
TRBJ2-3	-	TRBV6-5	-	CATFVRRTDTQYF	TGTGCCACCTTTGTTAGGAGGACAGATACGCAGTATTTT
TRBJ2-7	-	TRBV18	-	CASSPGQGYSYEQYF	TGTGCCAGCTCACCGGGGCAGGGGTACTCCTACGAGCAGTACTTC
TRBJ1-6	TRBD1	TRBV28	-	CASRAGTGGRNSPLHF	TGTGCCAGCAGGGCCGGGACAGGGGGGCGGAATTCACCCCTCCACTTT
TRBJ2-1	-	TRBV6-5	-	CASSYSRVGPYNEQFF	TGTGCCAGCAGTTACTCGAGGGTTGGGCCCTACAATGAGCAGTTCTTC
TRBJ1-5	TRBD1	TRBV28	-	CASSLPRSPTGGGFSNQPQHF	TGTGCCAGCAGTTTGCCCCGCTCCCCGACAGGGGGAGGCTTCAGCAATCAGCCCCAGCATTTT
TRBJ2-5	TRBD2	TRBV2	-	CASSLERGGRETQYF	TGTGCCAGCAGTCTAGAGCGGGGGGGGAGAGAGACCCAGTACTTC
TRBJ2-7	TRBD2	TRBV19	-	CASSIRGISGGPTEQYF	TGTGCCAGTAGTATTCGGGGTATTTCGGGGGGTCCAACGGAGCAGTACTTC
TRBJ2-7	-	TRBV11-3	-	CASSPINRISYEQYF	TGTGCCAGCAGCCCAATAAACAGGATTTCCTACGAGCAGTACTTC
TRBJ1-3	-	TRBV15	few	CATSRVPKEVGNTIYF	TGTGCCACCAGCAGAGTCCCCAAGGAGGTCGGGAACACCATATATTTT